The present T cell receptor (beta chain) was sequenced within a study of technical replicates of blood from a few donors. The CDR3 consists of 14 residues. Germline values: CDR1 LNHNV, CDR2 YYDKDF (reference sequence). Trimming took off 0 bases at V and 1 base at J, with 4 bases between the two ends. Sequencing was performed with immunoSEQ multiplex PCR; in TCRdb, only in-frame clones are kept and a portion is missing. This sample has around 89,000 clones, with around 95% found just once. The rearrangement links TRBV15 to TRBJ1-3, with D uncertain. Sequencing used T cells isolated from PBMCs. This clonotype was sampled from a human donor in good health. DNA for the CDR3: TGTGCCACCAGCAGAGATATGTCTGGAAACACCATATATTTT. It yields the protein CATSRDMSGNTIYF.